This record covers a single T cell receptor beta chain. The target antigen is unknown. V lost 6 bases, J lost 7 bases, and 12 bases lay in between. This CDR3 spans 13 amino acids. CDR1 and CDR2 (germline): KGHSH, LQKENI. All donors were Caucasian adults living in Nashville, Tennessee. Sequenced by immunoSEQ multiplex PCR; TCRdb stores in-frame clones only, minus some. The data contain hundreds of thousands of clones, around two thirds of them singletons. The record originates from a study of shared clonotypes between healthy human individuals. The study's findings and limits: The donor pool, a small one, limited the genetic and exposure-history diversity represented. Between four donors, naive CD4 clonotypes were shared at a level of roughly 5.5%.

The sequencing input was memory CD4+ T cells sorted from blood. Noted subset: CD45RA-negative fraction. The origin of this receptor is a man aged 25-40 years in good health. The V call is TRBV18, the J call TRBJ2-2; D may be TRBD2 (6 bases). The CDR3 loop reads CASSFRGNGELFF. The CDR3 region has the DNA TGTGCCAGCTCCTTCCGGGGGAACGGGGAGCTGTTTTTT.